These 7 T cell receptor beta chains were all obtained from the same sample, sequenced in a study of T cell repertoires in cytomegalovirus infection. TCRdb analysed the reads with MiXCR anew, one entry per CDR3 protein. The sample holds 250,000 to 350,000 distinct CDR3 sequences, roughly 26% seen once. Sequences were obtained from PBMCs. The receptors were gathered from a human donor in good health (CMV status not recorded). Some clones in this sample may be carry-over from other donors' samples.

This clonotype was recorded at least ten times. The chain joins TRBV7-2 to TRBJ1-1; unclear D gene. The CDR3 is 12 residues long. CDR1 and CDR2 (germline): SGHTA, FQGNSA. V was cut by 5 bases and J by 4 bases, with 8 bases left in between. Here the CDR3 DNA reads TGTGCCAGCAGCGACGGAGGCACTGAAGCTTTCTTT. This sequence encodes CASSDGGTEAFF.

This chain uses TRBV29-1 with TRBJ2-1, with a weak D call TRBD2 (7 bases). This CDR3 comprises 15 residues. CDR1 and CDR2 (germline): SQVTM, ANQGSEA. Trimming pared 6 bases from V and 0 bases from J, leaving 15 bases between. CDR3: CSVGGGPSSYNEQFF. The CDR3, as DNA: TGCAGCGTGGGGGGGGGCCCGAGCTCCTACAATGAGCAGTTCTTC.

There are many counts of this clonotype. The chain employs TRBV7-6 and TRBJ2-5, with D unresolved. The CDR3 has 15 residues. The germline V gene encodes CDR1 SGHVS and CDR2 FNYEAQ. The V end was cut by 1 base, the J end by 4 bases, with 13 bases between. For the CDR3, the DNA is TGTGCCAGCAGCTTAGGAGTTGCGGACGCAGAGACCCAGTACTTC. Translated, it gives CASSLGVADAETQYF.

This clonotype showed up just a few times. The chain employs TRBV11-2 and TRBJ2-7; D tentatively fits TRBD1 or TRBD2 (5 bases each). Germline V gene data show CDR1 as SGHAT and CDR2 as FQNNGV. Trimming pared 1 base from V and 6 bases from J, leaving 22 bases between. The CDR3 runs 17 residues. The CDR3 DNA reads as TGTGCCAGCAGCTTAGGTGGGACGGAAGGGACGCGCATCGAGCAGTACTTC. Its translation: CASSLGGTEGTRIEQYF. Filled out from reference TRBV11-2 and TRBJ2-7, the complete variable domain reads EAGVAQSPRYKIIEKRQSVAFWCNPISGHATLYWYQQILGQGPKLLIQFQNNGVVDDSQLPKDRFSAERLKGVDSTLKIQPAKLEDSAVYLCASSLGGTEGTRIEQYFGPGTRLTVT.

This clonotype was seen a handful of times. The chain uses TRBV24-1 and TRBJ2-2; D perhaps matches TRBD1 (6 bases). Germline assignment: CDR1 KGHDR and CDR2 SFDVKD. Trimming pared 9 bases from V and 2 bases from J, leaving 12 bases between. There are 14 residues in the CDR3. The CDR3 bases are TGTGCCACCGGGGGCAGCGCTAACACCGGGGAGCTGTTTTTT. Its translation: CATGGSANTGELFF.

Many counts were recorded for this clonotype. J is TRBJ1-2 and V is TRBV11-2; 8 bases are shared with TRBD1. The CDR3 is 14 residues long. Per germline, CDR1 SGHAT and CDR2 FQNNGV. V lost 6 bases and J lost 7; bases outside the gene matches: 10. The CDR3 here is CASSSDRAPGGYTF. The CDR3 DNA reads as TGTGCCAGCAGTTCGGACAGGGCTCCTGGTGGCTACACCTTC.

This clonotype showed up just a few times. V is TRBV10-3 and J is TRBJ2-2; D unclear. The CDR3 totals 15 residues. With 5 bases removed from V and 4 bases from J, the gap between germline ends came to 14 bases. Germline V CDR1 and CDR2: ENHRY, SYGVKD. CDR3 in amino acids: CAISSEKTFTGELFF. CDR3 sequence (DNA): TGTGCCATCAGTTCTGAAAAGACTTTCACCGGGGAGCTGTTTTTT.